This T cell receptor beta chain was profiled in a study of a mutant IDH1 vaccine in newly diagnosed glioma. Study-wide results and caveats: There seemed to be no relation between pseudoprogression and changes in top peripheral T cell clonotypes.

Sample time point: week 35, safety follow-up. Vaccination comprised doses that each held 300 ug of mutant IDH1 20-mer peptide, plus topical imiquimod. Tumors from donors were new WHO grade 3 or 4 IDH1-mutant astrocytomas with ATRX loss. Remarks on this clone: Its antigen is not identified.

Sequencing was performed with immunoSEQ multiplex PCR; in TCRdb, only in-frame clones are kept and a portion is missing. The profile covers some 63,000 clones, with about 74% appearing a single time and over 3.5% taken by the ten largest. The CDR3 runs to 15 residues. Trimming left V 0 bases short and J 2 bases short, with 11 bases between. CDR1 and CDR2 from the germline V gene are SNHLY and FYNNEI. This sequence joins TRBV2 and TRBJ2-7; D gene ambiguous. Source: PBMCs, taken from a glioma patient whose treatment included an IDH1 peptide vaccine. The sequence was collected from a middle-aged man with glioma. CDR3 sequence reads: CASSEAERGPYEQYF. CDR3 coding DNA: TGTGCCAGCAGTGAAGCGGAGCGCGGCCCCTACGAGCAGTACTTC.